Included here is one T cell receptor beta chain sequence, with context. What it binds is not known. The DNA ends 3 residues before the CDR3 does, and the rest of the CDR3 is filled in from the germline J gene. V was pared by 7 bases and J by 7 bases, with 7 bases of the junction left unmatched. CDR1 and CDR2 (germline): MDHEN, SYDVKM. The CDR3 is 14 amino acids. Dot-blot hybridization genotyped cervical HPV amplified with MY09/MY11 PCR. These data are taken from a study of T cells in women clearing cervical HPV infection. Study information: Controls gave blood once infection was undetectable; cases at lesion identification.

Assay: immunoSEQ multiplex PCR; the TCRdb copy retains only in-frame clones and omits some. In all, the sample yields some 46,000 clones. Whole-study results and caveats: Unknown T-cell numbers per sample may underlie the richness differences. Effector/memory and HPV-specific T cells were not isolated, and association timing is unknown.

The material sequenced was blood buffy coat. The chain recombines TRBV28 with TRBJ1-6, with 7 bases identical to TRBD1. This TCR came from a woman aged 18 to 69 with a cervical HPV16 infection that either progressed to CIN3+ or cleared (not recorded which). CDR3 amino acids: CASIQGTENSPLHF. The CDR3 DNA, read in part, is TGTGCCAGCATCCAAGGGACAGAGAATTCACCC.